This T cell receptor (beta chain) was documented in a study of metastatic and nonmetastatic thyroid tumors. Overall study: Repertoires from malignant and benign thyroid patients were compared across blood and tumor or nodule tissue.

Methods used by the authors: Between-group CDR3 differences, defined by clinicopathological status, yielded a distant-metastasis classifier for papillary thyroid cancer. Through MiXCR, TCRdb re-clonotyped the PCR reads. The V and J calls come from TCRdb's annotation, not from the publication. This table has about 93,000 clones, approximately 9% appearing once. Germline CDR1 reads MNHEY; CDR2 reads SVGAGI. This CDR3 has 16 residues. J was trimmed by 6 bases and V by 0 bases; bases with no gene match: 5. By sample fraction, this clone is medium-sized. Its antigen is not known. Study-wide findings and caveats: Benign nodules reportedly had significantly lower TCR beta diversity than malignant thyroid tumors in blood and tumor.

Before thyroid surgery, none of the patients had received any treatment. This sequence was found in a female donor with papillary thyroid cancer or a benign thyroid nodule (not recorded which). Some clones in this sample may be carry-over from other donors' samples. Sequenced material: blood. V and J are TRBV6-5 and TRBJ2-1, with 10 bases matching TRBD1. CDR3 in amino acids: CASSYSSGTGANEQFF. The CDR3 bases are TGTGCCAGCAGTTACTCGAGCGGGACAGGGGCCAATGAGCAGTTCTTC.